This T cell receptor beta chain was sequenced in a study of blood T cells in healthy people across ages. A second about 7 to 12 cycle PCR used barcoded and J-beta primers. A single record per CDR3 protein comes from TCRdb applying MiXCR to the 5' RACE reads. The sample lists some 1.5 million distinct CDR3 sequences, about 30% occurring once. A note on this clonotype: This may be a read error: a much more frequent sequence differs by one nucleotide.

The germline V gene has CDR1 SEHNR and CDR2 FQNEAQ (reference sequence). The CDR3 extends over 12 amino acids. V was cut by 7 bases and J by 5 bases, with 11 bases left in between. J is TRBJ2-5 and V is TRBV7-9; no firm D call. Sequenced material: blood. The clonotype comes from a woman in her thirties in good health. CDR3 sequence: CASNPLLETQYF. CDR3 nucleotide sequence: TGTGCCAGCAACCCGTTGTTGGAGACCCAGTACTTC.